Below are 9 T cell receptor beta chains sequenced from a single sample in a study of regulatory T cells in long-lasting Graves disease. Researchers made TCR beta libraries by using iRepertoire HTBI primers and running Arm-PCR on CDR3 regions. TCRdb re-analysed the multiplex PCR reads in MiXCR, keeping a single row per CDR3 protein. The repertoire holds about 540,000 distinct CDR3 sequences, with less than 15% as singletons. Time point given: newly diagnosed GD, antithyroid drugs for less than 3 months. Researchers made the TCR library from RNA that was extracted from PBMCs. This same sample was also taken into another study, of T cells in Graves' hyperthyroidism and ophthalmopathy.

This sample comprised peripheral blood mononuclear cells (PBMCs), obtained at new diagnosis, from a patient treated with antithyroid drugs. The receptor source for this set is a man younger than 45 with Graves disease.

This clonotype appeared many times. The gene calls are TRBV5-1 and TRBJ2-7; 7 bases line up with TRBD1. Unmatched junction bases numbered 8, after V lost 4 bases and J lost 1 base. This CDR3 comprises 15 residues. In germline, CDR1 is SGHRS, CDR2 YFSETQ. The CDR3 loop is CASSPGQQGSYEQYF. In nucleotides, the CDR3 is TGCGCCAGCAGCCCGGGCCAACAGGGGTCCTACGAGCAGTACTTC.

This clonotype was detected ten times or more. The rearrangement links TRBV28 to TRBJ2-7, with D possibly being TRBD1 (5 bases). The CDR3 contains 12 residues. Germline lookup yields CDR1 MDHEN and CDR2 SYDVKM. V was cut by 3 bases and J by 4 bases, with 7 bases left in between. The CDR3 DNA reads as TGTGCCAGCAGTTTGACAGTTTACGAGCAGTACTTC. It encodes CASSLTVYEQYF. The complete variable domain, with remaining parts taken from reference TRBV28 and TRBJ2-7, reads DVKVTQSSRYLVKRTGEKVFLECVQDMDHENMFWYRQDPGLGLRLIYFSYDVKMKEKGDIPEGYSVSREKKERFSLILESASTNQTSMYLCASSLTVYEQYFGPGTRLTVT.

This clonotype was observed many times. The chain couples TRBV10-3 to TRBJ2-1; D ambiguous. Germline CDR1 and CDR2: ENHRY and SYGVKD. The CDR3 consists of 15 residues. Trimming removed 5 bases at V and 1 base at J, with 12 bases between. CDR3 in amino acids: CAISNQVRSYNEQFF. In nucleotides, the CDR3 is TGTGCCATCAGTAACCAGGTTAGATCCTACAATGAGCAGTTCTTC.

The chain's CDR3 is CASRPSGRVSSEQYF. For the CDR3, the DNA is TGTGCCAGCAGACCAAGCGGGAGGGTTTCTAGCGAGCAGTACTTC. The J gene is TRBJ2-7, the V gene TRBV6-1, with 10 positions matching TRBD2. The CDR3 runs 15 residues. Per the germline V gene, CDR1 is MNHNS and CDR2 is SASEGT. The V segment lost 6 bases and the J segment 6 bases; nucleotides outside the gene matches: 11.

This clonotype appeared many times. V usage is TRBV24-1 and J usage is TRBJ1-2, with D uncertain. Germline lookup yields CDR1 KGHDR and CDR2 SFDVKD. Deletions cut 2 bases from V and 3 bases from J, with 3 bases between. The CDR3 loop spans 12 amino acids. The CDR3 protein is CATSDSYYGYTF. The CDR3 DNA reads TGTGCCACCAGTGATTCGTACTATGGCTACACCTTC.

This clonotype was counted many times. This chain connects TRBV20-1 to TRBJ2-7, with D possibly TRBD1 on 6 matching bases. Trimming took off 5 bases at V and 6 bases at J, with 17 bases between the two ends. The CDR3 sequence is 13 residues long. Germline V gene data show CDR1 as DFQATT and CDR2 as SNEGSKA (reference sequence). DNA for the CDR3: TGCAGTGCTCAGATTGCCTTAGGGGGCGAGCAGTACTTC. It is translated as CSAQIALGGEQYF.

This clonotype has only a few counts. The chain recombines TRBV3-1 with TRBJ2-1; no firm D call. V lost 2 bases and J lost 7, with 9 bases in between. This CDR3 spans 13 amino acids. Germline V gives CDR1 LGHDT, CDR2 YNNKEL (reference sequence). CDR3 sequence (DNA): TGTGCCAGCAGCCAACGATACGAGAATGAGCAGTTCTTC. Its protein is CASSQRYENEQFF.

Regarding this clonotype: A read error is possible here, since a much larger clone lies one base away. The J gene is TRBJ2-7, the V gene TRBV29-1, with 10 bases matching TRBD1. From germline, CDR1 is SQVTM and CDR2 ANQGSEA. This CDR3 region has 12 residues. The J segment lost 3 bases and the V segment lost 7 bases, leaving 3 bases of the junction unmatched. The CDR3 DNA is TGCAGCGCCGGGACAGGGGACTACGAGCAGTACTTC. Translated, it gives CSAGTGDYEQYF.

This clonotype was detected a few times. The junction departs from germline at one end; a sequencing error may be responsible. Written as DNA, the CDR3 is TGCAGTGCTAGTGCGGGTCCCCCGGTCTTC. It codes for CSASAGPPVF. J is TRBJ2-1 and V is TRBV20-1; weak D call: TRBD2 (5 bases). The CDR3 consists of 10 residues. Germline V gene sequence: CDR1 DFQATT, CDR2 SNEGSKA (reference sequence).